This passage covers 32 T cell receptor beta chains from one sample sequenced in a study of CD8+ T cells in alopecia areata. On the basis of CD4, CD8alpha, NKG2D, NKG2ACE and other markers, pooled cutaneous lymph node cells were sorted. The sequencing template was cDNA reverse transcribed from extracted RNA. The protocol was immunoSEQ multiplex PCR, while the TCRdb copy is restricted to in-frame clones and leaves out a portion. The sample offers approximately 280,000 clones and no singletons, the top ten holding approximately 1.2%. Sequenced sample: CD4+ T cells sorted from a lymph node. The receptors come from a C3H/HeJ mouse with alopecia areata. Strain haplotype at MHC: H2-k.

Concerning this clone itself: A much larger clone differs from this one at a single base, so this may be a read error. The gene symbols are mouse symbols. Read data end 4 residues before the CDR3 end; the end is taken from the germline J gene. Other DNA sequences in the sample encode the same CDR3. The chain combines TRBV13-3 with TRBJ2-1, with 8 nucleotides matching TRBD2. This CDR3 is built from 15 residues. In germline, CDR1 is NNHDY, CDR2 SYVADS. J lost 0 bases, V lost 1 base, and 0 bases had no gene match. The covered CDR3 bases are TGTGCCAGCAGTGATCTGGGGGGTAACTATGCT. It is translated as CASSDLGGNYA. The full CDR3 protein reads CASSDLGGNYAEQFF.

This clone showed up just a few times. Gene names are the mouse ones. The sequence runs out 4 residues before the end of the CDR3; the remainder is reconstructed from the germline J gene. This sequence joins TRBV13-3 and TRBJ2-3, with TRBD2 identical over 10 bases. Trimming at V came to 9 bases and at J to 0 bases, leaving 4 bases not matched to a gene. The CDR3 is 14 amino acids. CDR1 is NNHDY and CDR2 is SYVADS in the germline V gene. The CDR3 loop is CATGLGVSAETLYF. CDR3 bases read: TGTGCCACAGGACTGGGGGTTAGTGCAGAA.

This clone was picked up a small number of times. Mouse gene names and germline throughout. The read ends 4 residues shy of where the CDR3 ends; the end is completed using the germline J gene. The genes are TRBV13-3 and TRBJ1-1; D is undetermined. This CDR3 is 12 amino acids long. V lost 7 bases and J lost 0, with 7 bases in between. CDR1 is NNHDY and CDR2 is SYVADS in the germline V gene. The CDR3 here is CASEAANTEVFF. The DNA read from the CDR3 is TGTGCCAGCGAAGCTGCAAACACA.

About this clone itself: Mouse gene names apply. The read ends 4 residues early relative to the CDR3; the germline J gene fills the gap. The same CDR3 also results from other DNA sequences found in this sample. This chain links TRBV19 with TRBJ2-7, with D possibly being TRBD1 (6 bases). V dropped 3 bases and J dropped 0 bases, with 10 bases sitting between them. The CDR3 is 14 amino acids. From germline, CDR1 is FNHDT and CDR2 SITEND (reference sequence). The sequenced part of the CDR3 DNA is TGTGCCAGCAGTAGTCGGGACAACTCCTAT. It encodes CASSSRDNSY. The whole CDR3 protein reads CASSSRDNSYEQYF.

This clone turned up a few times. Gene names are mouse gene names. The read terminates 4 residues ahead of where the CDR3 ends, so the germline J gene completes it. The rearrangement joins TRBV13-1 to TRBJ2-7; 8 bases match TRBD2. This CDR3 comprises 15 residues. Germline lookup yields CDR1 NSHNY and CDR2 SYGAGN. CDR3 DNA, as far as it was read: TGTGCCAGCAGTGATGCAAGGGGGGGCCGGTAT. It translates to CASSDARGGRY. The entire CDR3 reads CASSDARGGRYEQYF.

This clone was counted a few times. Germline and genes: mouse. Read sequence stops 4 residues before the CDR3 end, and the germline J gene provides the missing end. The chain combines TRBV17 with TRBJ1-1; a possible D gene is TRBD1 (5 bases). This CDR3 spans 14 amino acids. Germline V lookup: CDR1 MNHDT, CDR2 YYDKIL. V was pared by 0 bases and J by 3 bases, with 8 bases between. CDR3 protein: CASSREIRDTEVFF. Partial CDR3 DNA: TGTGCTAGCAGTAGAGAAATCAGGGACACA.

Worth noting for this clone: These gene names are mouse names. The read ends 4 residues before the CDR3 terminus; that terminus is restored from the germline J gene. This chain joins TRBV31 and TRBJ1-1, with a possible D match to TRBD1 (5 bases). The CDR3 loop spans 14 amino acids. CDR1 GKSSPN and CDR2 SITVG come from the germline V gene. Trimming stripped 0 bases from V and 0 bases from J, with 8 bases between. The CDR3 is CAWSLQGTNTEVFF. The covered CDR3 bases are TGTGCCTGGAGTCTCCAGGGAACAAACACA.

Regarding this clone: Mouse germline and gene names are used. The read ends 4 residues early relative to the CDR3; the germline J gene fills the gap. This chain connects TRBV13-3 to TRBJ1-2; 7 nucleotides agree with TRBD1. The CDR3 spans 15 residues. Germline CDR1 NNHDY, CDR2 SYVADS. Trimming took 5 bases from V and 0 from J; bases not matched to a gene: 7. The part of the CDR3 DNA that was read is TGTGCCAGCAGCCCCTCGACAGGGCCAAACTCC. Its translation: CASSPSTGPNS. The complete CDR3 sequence is CASSPSTGPNSDYTF.

As concerns this clone: Gene names follow the mouse nomenclature. The missing CDR3 end, 4 residues past where the read stops, is filled in from the germline J gene. The chain couples TRBV13-1 to TRBJ2-5; 11 bases match TRBD2. CDR1 and CDR2 (germline): NSHNY, SYGAGN. The CDR3 has 15 residues. Trimming removed 3 bases from V and 3 bases from J; junction bases left unmatched: 3. CDR3 DNA (partial): TGTGCCAGCAGTGTCGACTGGGGGGGTCAAGAC. Translated: CASSVDWGGQD. The complete CDR3 sequence is CASSVDWGGQDTQYF.

This clone was detected only a few times. All gene names here are mouse names. The read comes to an end 4 residues before the CDR3 does, leaving the germline J gene to fill in the end. The V and J genes are TRBV5 and TRBJ2-5; D gene uncertain. The germline CDR1 and CDR2 sequences are LGHNA and YNLKQL (reference sequence). Trimming took 0 bases from V and 1 from J, leaving 5 bases between them. The CDR3 loop spans 14 amino acids. CDR3 bases read: TGTGCCAGCAGCCAAGAGGGGTACCAAGAC. Translated, it gives CASSQEGYQD. The complete CDR3 reads CASSQEGYQDTQYF.

This clone was detected a few times. Gene and germline names: mouse. The read comes to an end 4 residues before the CDR3 does, leaving the germline J gene to fill in the end. The identical CDR3 is also encoded by other nucleotide sequences in the sample. The chain combines TRBV13-2 with TRBJ1-1; unclear D gene. This CDR3 contains 13 residues. Germline V CDR1 and CDR2: NNHNN, SYGAGS (reference sequence). Trimming shortened V by 0 bases and J by 0 bases, and 3 bases separated the two germline ends. CDR3 bases read: TGTGCCAGCGGTGATGGACAGAACACA. It specifies CASGDGQNT. The entire CDR3 is CASGDGQNTEVFF.

This clone was observed a handful of times. Here the gene names and germline are mouse. The read halts 4 residues ahead of the CDR3 end, with the missing end drawn from the germline J gene. The same CDR3 arises from other DNA sequences in this sample as well. The V call is TRBV13-3, the J call TRBJ2-4, with TRBD1 matching 7 bases. The CDR3 totals 13 residues. After removal of 5 bases from V and 1 base from J, the junction contained 1 base not matched to a gene. CDR1 and CDR2 (germline): NNHDY, SYVADS. The CDR3 spells CASRDRGQNTLYF. CDR3 DNA (partial): TGTGCCAGCAGAGACAGGGGTCAAAAC.

This clone has only a few counts. Gene names are the mouse ones. The CDR3 end lies 4 residues beyond the end of the read and is filled in from the germline J gene. Other DNA sequences in the sample encode the same CDR3. The chain joins TRBV1 to TRBJ1-1; D ambiguous. The CDR3 is made up of 12 amino acids. The V end was cut by 2 bases, the J end by 1 base, with 2 bases between. Germline-derived CDR1 and CDR2 are NSQYPW and LRSPGD (reference sequence). CDR3 region: CTCSAQNTEVFF. The covered CDR3 bases are TGCACCTGCAGTGCACAAAACACA.

This clone has only a few counts. Germline and genes: mouse. Read data end 4 residues before the CDR3 end; the end is taken from the germline J gene. This same CDR3 is encoded by further DNA sequences in the sample. The V call is TRBV13-3, the J call TRBJ2-3, with 11 bases that match TRBD2. The CDR3 has 16 amino acids. Trimming took 4 bases from V and 0 from J; bases not matched to a gene: 4. Germline CDR1 NNHDY, CDR2 SYVADS. CDR3 bases read: TGTGCCAGCAGTCGGACTGGGGGGCCTAGTGCAGAA. Translating gives CASSRTGGPSAE. Given in full, the CDR3 is CASSRTGGPSAETLYF.

There are a few counts of this clone. Any gene name here is a mouse gene name. Read data end 4 residues before the CDR3 end; the end is taken from the germline J gene. Other nucleotide sequences from this sample produce the same CDR3. This chain connects TRBV5 to TRBJ2-7; 8 nucleotides align to TRBD2. The CDR3 spans 14 residues. Per germline, CDR1 LGHNA and CDR2 YNLKQL (reference sequence). The CDR3 protein is CASSQVTGGYEQYF. The sequenced CDR3 bases are TGTGCCAGCAGCCAAGTAACTGGGGGATAT.

Turning to this clone: The germline and genes are mouse ones. The read falls 4 residues short of the CDR3 end, and the missing part is taken from the germline J gene. The chain combines TRBV5 with TRBJ2-7, with a tentative D call TRBD1 (6 bases). Germline CDR1 LGHNA, CDR2 YNLKQL (reference sequence). This CDR3 comprises 14 residues. The sequenced CDR3 bases are TGTGCCAGCAGCCAACGGGACAAATATTAT. As protein: CASSQRDKYY. The CDR3 in full is CASSQRDKYYEQYF.

This clone has a handful of counts. Germline and genes here are mouse. The read finishes 4 residues shy of the CDR3 end, and the germline J gene is used to complete it. The J gene is TRBJ2-1, the V gene TRBV13-1; 12 bases map to TRBD2. Germline V lookup: CDR1 NSHNY, CDR2 SYGAGN. This CDR3 contains 13 residues. The V gene end was trimmed by 7 bases and the J gene end by 6 bases; junction bases not matched to a gene: 2. CDR3 in amino acids: CASRTGGVAEQFF. The sequenced CDR3 bases are TGTGCCAGCCGGACTGGGGGGGTTGCT.

With regard to this clone: Genes and germline are mouse. The CDR3 end lies 4 residues beyond the end of the read and is filled in from the germline J gene. V usage is TRBV13-2 and J usage is TRBJ2-5; D is ambiguous. Germline V gene lookup returns CDR1 NNHNN and CDR2 SYGAGS (reference sequence). V was trimmed by 0 bases and J by 0 bases, leaving 8 bases between them. The CDR3 has 15 residues. The sequenced part of the CDR3 DNA is TGTGCCAGCGGTGATGCCTGGAATAACCAAGAC. Amino acids: CASGDAWNNQD. The entire CDR3 reads CASGDAWNNQDTQYF.

This clone has a count of ten or more. The gene symbols are mouse symbols. The read terminates 4 residues ahead of where the CDR3 ends, so the germline J gene completes it. This chain links TRBV12-1 with TRBJ2-2; 8 bases line up with TRBD1. This CDR3 is built from 15 residues. Germline CDR1 SGHSN, CDR2 HYEKVE. The V gene end was trimmed by 2 bases and the J gene end by 3 bases; junction bases not matched to a gene: 4. CDR3 protein: CASSPTGVDTGQLYF. CDR3 bases read: TGTGCCAGCTCTCCGACAGGGGTTGACACCGGG.

The table lists this clone with a few counts. Mouse gene names and germline throughout. The read comes to an end 4 residues before the CDR3 does, leaving the germline J gene to fill in the end. The same CDR3 is also encoded by other DNA sequences in this sample. This sequence joins TRBV1 and TRBJ1-1, with 8 bases identical to TRBD1. The ends lost 3 bases at V and 4 bases at J; junction bases unmatched: 1. The CDR3 contains 13 residues. From germline, CDR1 is NSQYPW and CDR2 LRSPGD (reference sequence). CDR3 loop: CTCSATGVTEVFF. The DNA read from the CDR3 is TGCACCTGCAGTGCGACAGGGGTCACA.

For this clone: Any gene name here is a mouse gene name. The CDR3 end lies 4 residues beyond the end of the read and is filled in from the germline J gene. The rearrangement uses TRBV31 and TRBJ2-4; 9 bases match TRBD1. This CDR3 is 14 amino acids long. Germline CDR1 reads GKSSPN; CDR2 reads SITVG. This CDR3 reads CAWSLRTGENTLYF. Incomplete CDR3 DNA: TGTGCCTGGAGTCTAAGGACAGGGGAGAAC.

This clone was counted a few times. Gene labels here are mouse ones. The read gets to within 4 residues of the CDR3 end, and the germline J gene fills in the rest. V and J are TRBV19 and TRBJ2-3, with TRBD1 matching 8 bases. CDR3 size: 16 residues. In germline, CDR1 is FNHDT, CDR2 SITEND (reference sequence). Trimming at V came to 1 base and at J to 2 bases, leaving 6 bases not matched to a gene. The chain's CDR3 is CASSITTGAVAETLYF. Incomplete CDR3 DNA: TGTGCCAGCAGTATAACGACAGGGGCAGTTGCAGAA.

This clone was detected only a few times. The genes and germline here are from mouse. The read stops 4 residues short of the end of the CDR3; the missing end is completed from the germline J gene. The same CDR3 can be traced to other DNA sequences in this sample. The chain is built from TRBV13-3 and TRBJ1-1, with D perhaps TRBD1 (6 bases). The CDR3 covers 12 residues. Germline V gene sequence: CDR1 NNHDY, CDR2 SYVADS. CDR3 in amino acids: CASSERDKEVFF. Incomplete CDR3 DNA: TGTGCCAGCAGTGAGAGGGACAAA.

In regard to this clone: Gene names are mouse gene names. The observed sequence ends 4 residues before the CDR3 terminus, with the missing tail filled in from the germline J gene. The J gene is TRBJ2-5, the V gene TRBV13-3; 9 positions agree with TRBD2. CDR3 length: 15 amino acids. Germline CDR1 NNHDY, CDR2 SYVADS. The covered CDR3 bases are TGTGCCAGCAGTGCCTTGGGGGGGCGCGGAGAC. Translated, it gives CASSALGGRGD. From start to end, the CDR3 is CASSALGGRGDTQYF.

Ten or more counts support this clone. The genes and germline here are from mouse. The read comes to an end 4 residues before the CDR3 does, leaving the germline J gene to fill in the end. This sequence joins TRBV17 and TRBJ2-4, with D possibly being TRBD1 (5 bases). The CDR3 runs to 13 residues. Per germline, CDR1 MNHDT and CDR2 YYDKIL. The CDR3 bases that were read are TGTGCTAGCAGTAGATGGCAGGGAAAC. This codes for CASSRWQGN. In full, the CDR3 reads CASSRWQGNTLYF.

Details on this clone: Genes here carry mouse names. The read terminates 4 residues ahead of where the CDR3 ends, so the germline J gene completes it. This chain uses TRBV5 with TRBJ2-3; 7 bases agree with TRBD1. From germline, CDR1 is LGHNA and CDR2 YNLKQL (reference sequence). The J segment lost 0 bases and the V segment lost 0 bases, leaving 6 bases of the junction unmatched. The CDR3 contains 17 residues. CDR3 DNA, as far as it was read: TGTGCCAGCAGCCAAGATACCGGGACAGCTAGTGCAGAA. The encoded protein is CASSQDTGTASAE. The whole CDR3 protein is CASSQDTGTASAETLYF.

A note on this clone: All gene names here are mouse names. The CDR3 end is not reached by the read, which stops 4 residues before it; the germline J gene fills it in. This chain connects TRBV13-1 to TRBJ2-1; 10 nucleotides align to TRBD2. The J segment lost 0 bases and the V segment lost 5 bases, leaving 5 bases of the junction unmatched. Looked up from germline, CDR1 is NSHNY and CDR2 is SYGAGN. This CDR3 region has 16 residues. CDR3 bases read: TGTGCCAGCAGCTCTGGGGGGGCTTATAACTATGCT. It encodes CASSSGGAYNYA. The complete CDR3 protein is CASSSGGAYNYAEQFF.

Comment on this clone: Mouse gene names apply. The CDR3 end falls 4 residues outside the read, so it is completed with the germline J gene. The rearrangement joins TRBV5 to TRBJ2-3; TRBD1 might be the D (6 bases). V lost 4 bases and J 0 bases, leaving 11 bases between the germline ends. Germline CDR1 is LGHNA and CDR2 is YNLKQL (reference sequence). This CDR3 is built from 15 residues. The DNA read from the CDR3 is TGTGCCAGCAGCCTAGCAGGGGCTAGTGCAGAA. It yields the protein CASSLAGASAE. The whole CDR3 is CASSLAGASAETLYF.

About this clone: Gene names and germline refer to mouse. The CDR3 end lies 3 residues beyond the end of the read and is filled in from the germline J gene. The chain carries TRBV19 and TRBJ1-6, with a weak D call TRBD1 (6 bases). TRBJ1-6 is filed as an ORF, its function uncertain. Looked up from germline, CDR1 is FNHDT and CDR2 is SITEND (reference sequence). With 4 bases removed from V and 3 bases from J, the gap between germline ends came to 11 bases. The CDR3 spans 15 residues. CDR3 DNA (partial): TGTGCCAGCAGTCTCGGCAGGGGCTATAATTCGCCC. Residues: CASSLGRGYNSP. The whole CDR3 protein reads CASSLGRGYNSPLYF.

This clone was seen a handful of times. Gene and germline names: mouse. The missing CDR3 end, 4 residues past where the read stops, is filled in from the germline J gene. The chain links TRBV31 to TRBJ2-2, with TRBD1 matching 9 bases. The V segment lost 1 base and the J segment 2 bases; nucleotides outside the gene matches: 2. The CDR3 length is 15 residues. In germline, CDR1 is GKSSPN, CDR2 SITVG. The part of the CDR3 DNA that was read is TGTGCCTGGAGTCCACAGGGGGCGAACACCGGG. Amino acids: CAWSPQGANTG. The complete CDR3 sequence is CAWSPQGANTGQLYF.

In the case of this clone: The gene names given are mouse names. The sample has other DNA sequences that encode this CDR3 too. CDR3 residues: CASSQDPREDTQYF. The sequenced CDR3 bases are TGTGCCAGCAGCCAAGATCCCAGGGAGGAC. The chain couples TRBV5 to TRBJ2-5, with D tentatively TRBD1 (5 bases). The CDR3 extends 4 residues past the end of the read, so its final part is completed from the germline J gene. CDR3 length: 14 residues. Germline CDR1 reads LGHNA; CDR2 reads YNLKQL (reference sequence).

This clone has more than one count but fewer than ten. Mouse gene names and germline throughout. Read sequence stops 4 residues before the CDR3 end, and the germline J gene provides the missing end. This specimen includes other DNA sequences encoding the same CDR3. V is TRBV5 and J is TRBJ2-1; a weak D match, TRBD2 (7 bases). The CDR3 extends over 15 amino acids. CDR1 is LGHNA and CDR2 is YNLKQL in the germline V gene (reference sequence). The germline V and J ends were trimmed by 1 base and 1 base, with 8 bases remaining between them. The CDR3 region is CASSQVGGNYAEQFF. The CDR3 bases that were read are TGTGCCAGCAGCCAAGTGGGGGGCAACTATGCT.